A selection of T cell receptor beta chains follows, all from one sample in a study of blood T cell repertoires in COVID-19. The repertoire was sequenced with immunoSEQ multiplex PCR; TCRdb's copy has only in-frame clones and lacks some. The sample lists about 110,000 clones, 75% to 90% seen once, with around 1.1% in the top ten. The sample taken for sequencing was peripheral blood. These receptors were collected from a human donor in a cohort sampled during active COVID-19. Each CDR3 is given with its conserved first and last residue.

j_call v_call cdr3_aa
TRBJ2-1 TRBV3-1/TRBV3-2 CASSPQQGARNEQFF
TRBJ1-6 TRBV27 CASAPPGTGNSPLHF
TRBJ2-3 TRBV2 CASRRTGQVTDTQYF
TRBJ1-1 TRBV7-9 CATSQSRLNTEAFF
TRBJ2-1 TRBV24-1 CATSDSSGRDHNEQFF
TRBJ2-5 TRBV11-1 CASSLGPKTETQYF
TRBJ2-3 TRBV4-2 CASSQEGGWGTDTQYF
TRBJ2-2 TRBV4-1 CASNPSAALRGGELFF
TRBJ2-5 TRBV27 CASSSSYQETQYF
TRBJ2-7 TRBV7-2 CASSSAAGGPYEQYF
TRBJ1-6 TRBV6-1 CASSEWGPYNSPLHF
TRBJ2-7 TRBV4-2 CASSQDGWRAGYEQYF
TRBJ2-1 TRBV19 CASRKTGGSEQFF
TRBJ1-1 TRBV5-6 CASSRTRNEAFF
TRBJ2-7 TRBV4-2 CASSQSLGTSDEQYF
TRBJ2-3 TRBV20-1 CSASSPFGRGARTDTQYF
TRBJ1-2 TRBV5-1 CASSLEGQGASYTF
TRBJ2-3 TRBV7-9 CASSRKPDTDTQYF
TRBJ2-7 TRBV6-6 CASRRQGKGTYEQYF
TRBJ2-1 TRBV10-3 CAISDSPPTSGSRDEQFF
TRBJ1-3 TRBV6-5 CASSYSTRGRGNTIYF
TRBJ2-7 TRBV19 CASSIGYRGYSYEQYF
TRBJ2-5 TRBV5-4 CASSLNFGRALQETQYF
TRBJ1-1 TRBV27 CASSRRTDEAFF
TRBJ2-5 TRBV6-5 CASSYEGSGGETQYF
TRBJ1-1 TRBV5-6 CASSLARGEAFF
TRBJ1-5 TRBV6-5 CASSRRQAHQPQHF
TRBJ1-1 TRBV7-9 CASSLSRGTEAFF
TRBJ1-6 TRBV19 CASSINRAASPLHF
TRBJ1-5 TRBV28 CASRLENQPQHF
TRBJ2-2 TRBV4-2 CASSRVGGTGELFF
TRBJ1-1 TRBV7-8 CASSLTGQGARTEAFF
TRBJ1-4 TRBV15 CATSEGVRVGDEKLFF
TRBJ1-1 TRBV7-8 CASSDRSNTEAFF
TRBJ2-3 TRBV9 CASSFSATGSSDTQYF
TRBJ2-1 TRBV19 CASSIGRTASSYNEQFF
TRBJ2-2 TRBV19 CASSPWTANTGELFF